One T cell receptor (beta chain) is described in this entry. Its antigen is not known. Clones were read by immunoSEQ multiplex PCR, and TCRdb kept only the in-frame ones, dropping some. The sample holds tens of thousands of clones, more than 90% seen once. The sample is drawn from a study of T cell responses to AZD1222 COVID-19 vaccine. The overall study: Second-dose timings of about 4 or about 12 weeks were pooled.

The V and J ends lost 8 bases and 4 bases respectively, with 15 bases between them. In germline, CDR1 is MDHEN, CDR2 SYDVKM. The CDR3 covers 14 residues. Whole-study findings and limits: In the spike-specific TCR repertoire, nearly half reportedly target unmutated variant regions. Clonal diversity was possibly underestimated, and white British individuals and females predominated among donors. Only a handful of AZD1222 recipients, more than 5 in all, had baseline seropositivity.

The TCR sequence derives from an adult in good health. This chain joins TRBV28 and TRBJ1-5; no firm D call. Specimen: peripheral blood, collected on day 0 of AZD1222 vaccination. The CDR3 coding sequence is TGTGCCAGCTGGGCGGCGTTAGGAAATCAGCCCCAGCATTTT. This encodes CASWAALGNQPQHF. Full variable domain (remainder filled in from reference TRBV28 and TRBJ1-5): DVKVTQSSRYLVKRTGEKVFLECVQDMDHENMFWYRQDPGLGLRLIYFSYDVKMKEKGDIPEGYSVSREKKERFSLILESASTNQTSMYLCASWAALGNQPQHFGDGTRLSIL.